This is a list of T cell receptor beta chains from one sample in a study of blood T cells in healthy people across ages. TCRdb called the 5' RACE reads again in MiXCR, with one record for every CDR3 protein. The sample has more than 1.4 million distinct CDR3 sequences; around 42% are singletons. Sequencing used blood. Receptors originate from a woman between 18 and 29 years old in good health. Both conserved end residues are part of each CDR3. The D gene is left open where the match is weak. Part of the rows lack a size; the others show once, few, many or a class for expanded clones.

V,D,J,size,DNA,CDR3
TRBV20-1,-,TRBJ1-1,-,TGCAGTGCTAGAGAGCCAACAGGGAACACTGAAGCTTTCTTT,CSAREPTGNTEAFF
TRBV7-8,TRBD1,TRBJ1-6,once,TGTGCCAGCAGCTTTCCAGGGGGGGCATCGGGTTCACCCCTCCACTTT,CASSFPGGASGSPLHF
TRBV10-3,-,TRBJ2-5,-,TGTGCCATCCGCGGGGCAGGATCCTACAATGAGCAGTACTTC,CAIRGAGSYNEQYF
TRBV7-8,-,TRBJ2-7,-,TGTGCCAGCAGCTTACGGGACGCGGAGAGCTCCTACGAGCAGTACTTC,CASSLRDAESSYEQYF
TRBV5-1,TRBD2,TRBJ2-3,few,TGCGCCAGCAGCTCCTACGAGGGAGGGCCCCCAGATACGCAGTATTTT,CASSSYEGGPPDTQYF
TRBV11-2,-,TRBJ2-1,-,TGTGCCAGCAGCTCAGGGGGGACTTCCGTGAGGAACAATGAGCAGTTCTTC,CASSSGGTSVRNNEQFF
TRBV3-1,-,TRBJ2-1,-,TGTGCCAGCAACCAAAACACGGATGAGCAGTTCTTC,CASNQNTDEQFF
TRBV5-1,-,TRBJ2-7,-,TGCGCCAGCAGCCAAACCTCGGCTGTCGAGCAGTACTTC,CASSQTSAVEQYF
TRBV7-2,TRBD1,TRBJ1-2,-,TGTGCCAGCAGCTTAGTTAAAGGGGGCAACTATGGCTACACCTTC,CASSLVKGGNYGYTF
TRBV5-6,-,TRBJ2-7,-,TGTGCCAGCAGTTGGGACCCCACAGCCTACGAGCAGTACTTC,CASSWDPTAYEQYF
TRBV6-1,TRBD1,TRBJ2-1,-,TGTGCCAGCAGTGGGGAACAGGGGGCAAGGTCCTACAATGAGCAGTTCTTC,CASSGEQGARSYNEQFF
TRBV7-9,-,TRBJ2-5,few,TGTGCCAGCAGCTGTAGAGTACTAGAGACCCAGTACTTC,CASSCRVLETQYF
TRBV18,TRBD2,TRBJ2-1,-,TGTGCCAGCTCCCCAACCAGGGGAGGCACGACTCTAGCGGGAGTAACCTACAATGAGCAGTTCTTC,CASSPTRGGTTLAGVTYNEQFF
TRBV6-1,TRBD2,TRBJ2-1,-,TGTGCCAGCAGTAGACGGACTAGCGGGGGCGGTGAGTCCTACAATGAGCAGTTCTTC,CASSRRTSGGGESYNEQFF
TRBV7-8,TRBD1,TRBJ1-2,-,TGTGCCAGCAGCGTAGGCAGGGGGCCAGCAGAGGGCTATGGCTACACCTTC,CASSVGRGPAEGYGYTF
TRBV12-3/TRBV12-4,TRBD2,TRBJ2-5,-,TGTGCCAGCAGGACTAGCGGGGGGGCCGAGACCCAGTACTTC,CASRTSGGAETQYF
TRBV5-1,-,TRBJ2-5,few,TGCGCCAGCAGGATAGTGACGGAGTCCTATGAGCAGTACTTC,CASRIVTESYEQYF
TRBV10-3,-,TRBJ1-1,-,TGTGCCATCACCCGGGGCCTTAACACTGAAGCTTTCTTT,CAITRGLNTEAFF
TRBV19,-,TRBJ2-7,-,TGTGCCAGTAGTCCGACCGCGAAGGGTGGTTCCTACGAGCAGTACTTC,CASSPTAKGGSYEQYF
TRBV10-3,-,TRBJ1-1,-,TGTGCCATCAGTGAGCGGCAGGCCTCCACTGAAGCTTTCTTT,CAISERQASTEAFF
TRBV20-1,TRBD1,TRBJ2-3,few,TGCAGTGCGACAGACCGGGACAGGAGCACAGATACGCAGTATTTT,CSATDRDRSTDTQYF
TRBV20-1,-,TRBJ1-5,-,TGCAGTGCTAGAGATCGGGGGGGTAATCAGCCCCAGCATTTT,CSARDRGGNQPQHF
TRBV27,-,TRBJ1-2,many,TGTGCCAGCAGTTTAGGGGTTGGCTATGGCTACACCTTC,CASSLGVGYGYTF
TRBV7-9,-,TRBJ2-3,-,TGTGCCAGCAGCATAAAAACTAGCCTTAGCACAGATACGCAGTATTTT,CASSIKTSLSTDTQYF
TRBV12-3/TRBV12-4,-,TRBJ1-2,-,TGTGCCAGCACCCAAGGGGAGAAGGGCTACACCTTC,CASTQGEKGYTF
TRBV5-6,TRBD1,TRBJ2-7,few,TGTGCCAGCAGTTGGGGGGACAGGGTTTCCGAGCAGTACTTC,CASSWGDRVSEQYF
TRBV11-3,TRBD2,TRBJ2-3,-,TGTGCCAGCACCCCCGCCTTAGGACTAGCGGGCACGCAGTATTTT,CASTPALGLAGTQYF
TRBV10-2,TRBD2,TRBJ2-1,-,TGCGCCAGCAGTGAGTCTTTAGCGGGGGGTTTCTACAATGAGCAGTTCTTC,CASSESLAGGFYNEQFF
TRBV7-2,-,TRBJ2-7,-,TGTGCCAGCAGCTTGTCGGGTGTCCGCGGACGCAATGAGCAGTACTTC,CASSLSGVRGRNEQYF
TRBV24-1,TRBD1,TRBJ2-2,-,TGTGCCACCAGTGATAAAACCGGGACAGTAGGCACCGGGGAGCTGTTTTTT,CATSDKTGTVGTGELFF
TRBV6-6,-,TRBJ1-5,few,TGTGCCAGCAGTGACCGGGGCCGCCAGCCCCAGCATTTT,CASSDRGRQPQHF
TRBV11-2,TRBD2,TRBJ2-7,-,TGTGCCAGCAGCGAGCCTCGAGGACTAGCGAGGGAAGGGTACTCGGGCGAGCAGTACTTC,CASSEPRGLAREGYSGEQYF
TRBV12-3/TRBV12-4,-,TRBJ2-5,many,TGTGCCAGCAGTTGGGGGCAGGCGGCCCAGTACTTC,CASSWGQAAQYF
TRBV6-5,-,TRBJ2-3,few,TGTGCCAGCAGGGACCTGGATACGCAGTATTTT,CASRDLDTQYF
TRBV5-1,-,TRBJ1-5,few,TGCGCCAGCAGCTTGGAGGCGATGGATCAGCCCCAGCATTTT,CASSLEAMDQPQHF
TRBV25-1,-,TRBJ2-3,few,TGTGCCAGCAGTGATCGGGGGTACACAGATACGCAGTATTTT,CASSDRGYTDTQYF
TRBV24-1,-,TRBJ1-2,-,TGTGCCACCAGTGACCCGAGAGCACAGGACTATGGCTACACCTTC,CATSDPRAQDYGYTF
TRBV3-1,-,TRBJ2-1,many,TGTGCCAGCAGCTCACCCAGGGACTTTAGAAGGAATGAGCAGTTCTTC,CASSSPRDFRRNEQFF
TRBV5-1,TRBD2,TRBJ2-3,-,TGCGCCAGCAGGCCAGGACTAGCGGGAGCGGTAGATACGCAGTATTTT,CASRPGLAGAVDTQYF
TRBV3-1,TRBD2,TRBJ2-5,-,TGTGCCAGCAGCCAACCGACTAGCGGGGTACTCCAAGAGACCCAGTACTTC,CASSQPTSGVLQETQYF
TRBV24-1,TRBD2,TRBJ2-2,-,TGTGCCACCAGTAGCTGGAGCGGGGGGCTAGCGAGCACCGGGGAGCTGTTTTTT,CATSSWSGGLASTGELFF
TRBV4-1,TRBD2,TRBJ2-3,-,TGCGCCAGCGGCCAAGACGGGACTAGCGGGAGGGTGGATACGCAGTATTTT,CASGQDGTSGRVDTQYF
TRBV3-1,-,TRBJ2-1,few,TGTGCCAGCAGCGCTAGGATGACCGAGGACAATGAGCAGTTCTTC,CASSARMTEDNEQFF
TRBV7-2,TRBD2,TRBJ2-1,few,TGTGCCAGCAGCTCCCCGGGACTAGCGTCCTACAATGAGCAGTTCTTC,CASSSPGLASYNEQFF
TRBV20-1,TRBD2,TRBJ2-2,-,TGCAGTGCTTCACGGGAGGGCCGGGGGGAGCTGTTTTTT,CSASREGRGELFF
TRBV3-1,-,TRBJ2-1,once,TGTGCCAGCAGCCAAAACGGGGATGAGCAGTTCTTC,CASSQNGDEQFF
TRBV18,-,TRBJ1-1,-,TGTGCCACCGGTAGGACGGCAGGGAACACTGAAGCTTTCTTT,CATGRTAGNTEAFF
TRBV2,-,TRBJ2-1,few,TGTGCCAGCGGGGTTCAGGATGAGCAGTTCTTC,CASGVQDEQFF
TRBV4-1,TRBD2,TRBJ2-1,few,TGCGCCAGCAGCCAAGACGCGGGAGGGCAGGGTGAGCAGTTCTTC,CASSQDAGGQGEQFF
TRBV6-2/TRBV6-3,TRBD2,TRBJ2-1,-,TGTGCCAGCAGGCCCGGACTAGCGAGGGACAATGAGCAGTTCTTC,CASRPGLARDNEQFF
TRBV3-1,-,TRBJ2-7,once,TGTGCCAGCAGCCAAGGGACCCCAGACCCATCAACCTACAATGAGCAGTACTTC,CASSQGTPDPSTYNEQYF
TRBV5-5,-,TRBJ2-7,-,TGTGCCAGTATGGACAGCCACGAGCAGTACTTC,CASMDSHEQYF
TRBV6-5,-,TRBJ2-6,once,TGTGCCAGCAGTCCCCGACAGACCTCTGGGGCCAACGTCCAGACTTTC,CASSPRQTSGANVQTF
TRBV10-3,TRBD2,TRBJ2-2,-,TGTGCCATCAGTGAGTTGCGGGGGGGCCGGAGCGGGGAGCTGTTTTTT,CAISELRGGRSGELFF
TRBV21-1,-,TRBJ2-7,few,TGTGCCAGCAGCAAAGCGCAAAGGGTTCCCTACGAGCAGTACTTC,CASSKAQRVPYEQYF
TRBV5-1,TRBD1,TRBJ2-6,-,TGCGCCAGCAGCTGCGGACAGGGGGAGGCCAACGTCCTGACTTTC,CASSCGQGEANVLTF
TRBV12-3/TRBV12-4,-,TRBJ1-2,few,TGTGCCAGCAGTCCAGGGGCGGGGAACTACACCTTC,CASSPGAGNYTF
TRBV12-3/TRBV12-4,-,TRBJ1-2,-,TGTGCCAGCAGTTCAGGTCGCAGCTATGGCTACACCTTC,CASSSGRSYGYTF
TRBV14,-,TRBJ2-1,-,TGTGCCAGCAGCCTGGCGGGAGTGGGGGGCGGGCAGTTCTTC,CASSLAGVGGGQFF
TRBV29-1,-,TRBJ2-3,many,TGCAGCCTCAGCGGATCTAGCACAGATACGCAGTATTTT,CSLSGSSTDTQYF